One and the same sample provided the 21 T cell receptor beta chains below, sequenced in a study of OX40 agonist ivuxolimab in advanced cancers. The data were produced by immunoSEQ multiplex PCR, yet TCRdb's version contains in-frame clones alone and is incomplete. The table has approximately 100,000 clones, about 90% seen once. The source was CD4+ or CD8+ T cells sorted from blood, collected in a trial of the OX40 agonist ivuxolimab. The receptors stem from an adult with an advanced solid tumor such as melanoma, head and neck, liver or kidney cancer.

This chain uses TRBV30 with TRBJ2-3; 12 bases are shared with TRBD2. Germline loops: CDR1 GTSNPN, CDR2 SVGIG (reference sequence). V was clipped by 0 bases and J by 7 bases; unmatched bases: 2. This CDR3 spans 14 amino acids. CDR3 in amino acids: CAWSVLAGGNTQYF. In DNA form, the CDR3 reads TGTGCCTGGAGTGTACTAGCGGGGGGAAATACGCAGTATTTT.

This chain links TRBV6-5 with TRBJ1-4; tentative D call: TRBD1 (5 bases). V was pared by 2 bases and J by 0 bases, with 10 bases between. The CDR3 is 16 amino acids. The V gene's germline CDR1 is MNHEY and CDR2 SVGAGI. The DNA of the CDR3 is TGTGCCAGCAGTTACGGGGCAGCCCCAACTAATGAAAAACTGTTTTTT. Translating it yields CASSYGAAPTNEKLFF.

The chain recombines TRBV30 with TRBJ2-5, with 7 bases identical to TRBD2. Germline-derived CDR1 and CDR2 are GTSNPN and SVGIG (reference sequence). The ends lost 5 bases at V and 2 bases at J; junction bases unmatched: 8. The CDR3 is 14 residues long. CDR3 DNA sequence: TGTGCCTGGGGACTAGATTGGCCACAAGAGACCCAGTACTTC. Protein: CAWGLDWPQETQYF.

The chain has TRBV7-6 and TRBJ2-5; 11 positions match TRBD1. The J segment lost 5 bases and the V segment lost 5 bases, leaving 10 bases of the junction unmatched. Germline lookup yields CDR1 SGHVS and CDR2 FNYEAQ. The CDR3 sequence is 16 residues long. The CDR3 nucleotides read TGTGCCAGCAGCGGGGGACAGGGGGTACCTCGGGAGACCCAGTACTTC. It is translated as CASSGGQGVPRETQYF.

This chain uses TRBV7-2 with TRBJ2-7; D is uncertain. V was pared by 5 bases and J by 3 bases, with 8 bases between. This CDR3 has 12 amino acids. Germline CDR1 SGHTA, CDR2 FQGNSA. The CDR3 DNA reads as TGTGCCAGCAGCGGGTTGGGCTACGAGCAGTACTTC. Its protein product is CASSGLGYEQYF. The complete variable domain, with remaining parts taken from reference TRBV7-2 and TRBJ2-7, reads GAGVSQSPSNKVTEKGKDVELRCDPISGHTALYWYRQSLGQGLEFLIYFQGNSAPDKSGLPSDRFSAERTGGSVSTLTIQRTQQEDSAVYLCASSGLGYEQYFGPGTRLTVT.

This chain links TRBV18 with TRBJ2-5; D gene uncertain. This CDR3 region has 11 residues. V was trimmed by 5 bases and J by 6 bases, leaving 7 bases between them. CDR1 KGHSH and CDR2 LQKENI come from the germline V gene. This chain's CDR3 is CASSDGQTQYF. CDR3 nucleotide sequence: TGTGCCAGCTCAGACGGGCAGACCCAGTACTTC.

V is TRBV15 and J is TRBJ1-3; 7 nucleotides line up with TRBD1. V lost 3 bases to trimming and J lost 0 bases; unmatched junction nucleotides: 2. CDR1 is LNHNV, CDR2 YYDKDF, per germline (reference sequence). This CDR3 comprises 15 residues. The CDR3 DNA reads TGTGCCACCAGCAGCGACAGGGTCTCTGGAAACACCATATATTTT. It specifies CATSSDRVSGNTIYF.

This clone was seen once. The chain couples TRBV6-5 to TRBJ2-7, with 7 nucleotides matching TRBD1. Germline CDR1 MNHEY, CDR2 SVGAGI. The CDR3 is made up of 12 amino acids. Germline trimming cut 9 bases from V and 6 bases from J; bases unmatched to any gene: 8. The CDR3: CASTTGISEQYF. CDR3 nucleotide sequence: TGTGCCAGTACGACAGGGATCTCCGAGCAGTACTTC.

The chain carries TRBV18 and TRBJ2-2, with a weak D call TRBD1 (5 bases). Trimming took off 8 bases at V and 1 base at J, with 11 bases between the two ends. The CDR3 totals 14 residues. CDR1 is KGHSH and CDR2 is LQKENI in the germline V gene. The CDR3 bases are TGTGCCAGCCTTGGGCAGGGGAACACCGGGGAGCTGTTTTTT. Protein: CASLGQGNTGELFF.

V is TRBV29-1 and J is TRBJ2-7; 10 nucleotides agree with TRBD1. The trim removed 6 bases at V and 0 bases at J, leaving 5 bases unmatched. Germline V gene lookup returns CDR1 SQVTM and CDR2 ANQGSEA. The CDR3 totals 14 residues. CDR3 region: CSVIRTGGSYEQYF. Here the CDR3 DNA reads TGCAGCGTGATAAGGACAGGGGGCTCCTACGAGCAGTACTTC.

The chain employs TRBV5-6 and TRBJ1-5; a possible D gene is TRBD1 (5 bases). CDR3 length: 14 residues. Germline V gives CDR1 SGHDT, CDR2 YYEEEE. Trimming took 1 base from V and 3 from J, leaving 8 bases between them. For the CDR3, the DNA is TGTGCCAGCAGCTTGTGGGGCGTCAATCAGCCCCAGCATTTT. It is translated as CASSLWGVNQPQHF.

The chain carries TRBV7-2 and TRBJ2-7; D might be TRBD1 or TRBD2, each matching 5 bases. CDR1 and CDR2 (germline): SGHTA, FQGNSA. This CDR3 has 16 residues. V dropped 1 base and J dropped 5 bases, with 18 bases sitting between them. The CDR3 loop is CASSLESGGPKNEQYF. The CDR3 nucleotides read TGTGCCAGCAGCTTAGAGTCTGGGGGACCAAAAAACGAGCAGTACTTC.

This chain joins TRBV28 and TRBJ1-1; TRBD1 agrees at 7 bases. The CDR3 is 14 amino acids. CDR1 is MDHEN, CDR2 SYDVKM, per germline. V lost 3 bases to trimming and J lost 5 bases; unmatched junction nucleotides: 6. CDR3 sequence (DNA): TGTGCCAGCAGTTTCCAGAGGGGGCGGACTGAAGCTTTCTTT. It codes for CASSFQRGRTEAFF.

V and J are TRBV27 and TRBJ1-3; D is uncertain. Trimming cost V 5 bases and J 3 bases, with 5 bases left between them. The CDR3 totals 12 residues. Germline V gene data show CDR1 as MNHEY and CDR2 as SMNVEV (reference sequence). This CDR3 reads CASSSLGNTIYF. CDR3 bases: TGTGCCAGCAGTAGCCTTGGAAACACCATATATTTT.

The chain has TRBV7-9 and TRBJ2-1, with 12 bases identical to TRBD2. V shed 6 bases and J 5 bases; nucleotides not matched to a gene: 5. CDR3 length: 15 residues. Germline V lookup: CDR1 SEHNR, CDR2 FQNEAQ (reference sequence). DNA for the CDR3: TGTGCCAGCAGACCGACTAGCGGGGGAAACAATGAGCAGTTCTTC. This gives the protein CASRPTSGGNNEQFF.

This clone is labeled medium-sized. The CDR3 is CASSEFDSYGYTF. In DNA, the CDR3 is TGCGCCAGCAGTGAGTTTGACAGCTATGGCTACACCTTC. The chain employs TRBV10-2 and TRBJ1-2; perhaps TRBD1 as D (5 bases). The length of the CDR3 is 13 residues. Germline V gene lookup returns CDR1 WSHSY and CDR2 SAAADI. The V and J ends lost 1 base and 4 bases respectively, with 7 bases between them.

Written as DNA, the CDR3 is TGTGCCAGCAGCTTGGGGGGACCCCGAACAGATACGCAGTATTTT. It translates to CASSLGGPRTDTQYF. The V and J genes are TRBV7-2 and TRBJ2-3; possibly TRBD2 for D (6 bases). There are 15 residues in the CDR3. Germline V gene data show CDR1 as SGHTA and CDR2 as FQGNSA. V lost 3 bases, J lost 3 bases, and 13 bases lay in between.

The chain is built from TRBV10-3 and TRBJ2-7, with 7 bases that match TRBD1. The CDR3 runs 15 residues. With 8 bases clipped from V and 6 bases from J, the junction kept 16 bases outside the gene matches. The germline V gene encodes CDR1 ENHRY and CDR2 SYGVKD. CDR3 coding DNA: TGTGCCATCGGCAAGGGGGCAGGGACGTCTTTCGAGCAGTACTTC. Translated, it gives CAIGKGAGTSFEQYF.

This chain links TRBV5-6 with TRBJ2-5, with a possible D match to TRBD2 (6 bases). This CDR3 region has 14 residues. With 0 bases removed from V and 2 bases from J, the gap between germline ends came to 8 bases. Germline V gene lookup returns CDR1 SGHDT and CDR2 YYEEEE. The CDR3 protein is CASSLGLAQETQYF. In DNA, the CDR3 is TGTGCCAGCAGCTTGGGCCTAGCGCAAGAGACCCAGTACTTC.

This sequence joins TRBV4-3 and TRBJ1-2; maybe TRBD1 (6 bases). V was clipped by 0 bases and J by 8 bases, with 19 bases between them. This CDR3 is built from 16 residues. The germline V gene encodes CDR1 LGHNA and CDR2 YSLEER. The CDR3 sequence: CASSQDLGGPTGGYTF. The CDR3, as DNA: TGCGCCAGCAGCCAAGATCTTGGGGGGCCGACGGGAGGCTACACCTTC.

The V call is TRBV28, the J call TRBJ2-7; D uncertain. There are 14 residues in the CDR3. The ends were cut back, 7 bases at V and 6 bases at J, with 19 bases in the middle. Germline CDR1 is MDHEN and CDR2 is SYDVKM. The DNA of the CDR3 is TGTGCCAGCACGGTTGAGACCTCCGTCTTCGAGCAGTACTTC. Protein: CASTVETSVFEQYF.